The 9 T cell receptor beta chains reported below all come from one sample, sequenced in a study of T cell responses to AZD1222 COVID-19 vaccine. Only in-frame clones appear in the TCRdb table, and some are missing; sequencing was by immunoSEQ multiplex PCR. The data hold about 120,000 clones, with 92% observed a single time. The input for sequencing was peripheral blood, taken 28 days after the second AZD1222 dose. These receptors were obtained from an adult who received the AZD1222 COVID-19 vaccine.

CDR3 coding DNA: TGTGCCAGCAGCTCGCCTGGACAGGGGGTTGAAAAACTGTTTTTT. It specifies CASSSPGQGVEKLFF. V gene TRBV7-9 combines with J gene TRBJ1-4; 10 bases map to TRBD1. The germline CDR1 and CDR2 sequences are SEHNR and FQNEAQ (reference sequence). Unmatched junction bases numbered 6, after V lost 4 bases and J lost 7 bases. This CDR3 contains 15 residues.

This chain links TRBV10-3 with TRBJ2-7; D not resolved. From germline, CDR1 is ENHRY and CDR2 SYGVKD. The length of the CDR3 is 20 residues. V lost 0 bases to trimming and J lost 4 bases, with 28 bases between them. The CDR3 loop is CAISESIGFKPLGPPYEQYF. The CDR3 nucleotides are TGTGCCATCAGTGAGTCGATCGGGTTCAAGCCCCTCGGACCCCCTTACGAGCAGTACTTC.

This clone was seen once. This rearrangement joins TRBV10-3 to TRBJ2-3; 11 bases are a match to TRBD2. V shed 4 bases and J 7 bases; nucleotides not matched to a gene: 7. The CDR3 has 15 residues. Germline V lookup: CDR1 ENHRY, CDR2 SYGVKD. In DNA form, the CDR3 reads TGTGCCATCAGTGCCGCTAGCGGGGGGCGGTATACGCAGTATTTT. Protein: CAISAASGGRYTQYF.

This chain links TRBV4-2 with TRBJ2-7; maybe TRBD2 (5 bases). The CDR3 is 15 residues long. CDR1 LGHNA and CDR2 YNFKEQ come from the germline V gene. V was shortened by 0 bases and J by 2 bases, with 11 bases between the two germline ends. The CDR3 sequence is CASSQEGLTTYEQYF. Here the CDR3 DNA reads TGTGCCAGCAGCCAAGAAGGACTGACGACCTACGAGCAGTACTTC.

The rearrangement joins TRBV3-1 (or the pseudogene TRBV3-2) to TRBJ1-1; D gene unclear. V lost 2 bases and J lost 7, with 5 bases in between. This CDR3 spans 11 amino acids. Germline assignment: CDR1 LGHDT and CDR2 YNNKEL (reference sequence). DNA for the CDR3: TGTGCCAGCAGCCAACAAGGTGAAGCTTTCTTT. Amino acid sequence: CASSQQGEAFF.

J is TRBJ2-6 and V is TRBV14; D unresolved. Trimming took off 2 bases at V and 6 bases at J, with 8 bases between the two ends. The CDR3 has 14 amino acids. CDR1 is SGHDN, CDR2 FVKESK, per germline. The CDR3 nucleotides are TGTGCCAGCAGCCAAATAGTTGCGGCCAACGTCCTGACTTTC. Translated, it gives CASSQIVAANVLTF. Variable domain in full (rest from reference TRBV14 and TRBJ2-6): EAGVTQFPSHSVIEKGQTVTLRCDPISGHDNLYWYRRVMGKEIKFLLHFVKESKQDESGMPNNRFLAERTGGTYSTLKVQPAELEDSGVYFCASSQIVAANVLTFGAGSRLTVL.

The chain uses TRBV6-6 and TRBJ1-1; 9 bases line up with TRBD1. V lost 5 bases, J lost 5 bases, and 3 bases stayed unmatched. The CDR3 loop spans 13 amino acids. Germline CDR1 is MNHNY and CDR2 is SVGAGI (reference sequence). CDR3 coding DNA: TGTGCCAGCAGTGCGGACAGGGGAACTGAAGCTTTCTTT. Translating it yields CASSADRGTEAFF.

The chain is built from TRBV10-3 and TRBJ2-3; a possible D gene is TRBD2 (6 bases). Germline loops: CDR1 ENHRY, CDR2 SYGVKD. There are 14 residues in the CDR3. V lost 5 bases to trimming and J lost 2 bases, with 11 bases between them. The CDR3 is CAISRGKATDTQYF. In DNA form, the CDR3 reads TGTGCCATCAGTCGGGGGAAGGCCACAGATACGCAGTATTTT.

The genes are TRBV24-1 and TRBJ2-7, with D possibly being TRBD1 (5 bases). The CDR3 consists of 11 residues. V shed 5 bases and J shed 4 bases, with 5 bases lying between them. Germline V lookup: CDR1 KGHDR, CDR2 SFDVKD. In DNA form, the CDR3 reads TGTGCCACCAGTGCAGGGTACGAGCAGTACTTC. It codes for CATSAGYEQYF.